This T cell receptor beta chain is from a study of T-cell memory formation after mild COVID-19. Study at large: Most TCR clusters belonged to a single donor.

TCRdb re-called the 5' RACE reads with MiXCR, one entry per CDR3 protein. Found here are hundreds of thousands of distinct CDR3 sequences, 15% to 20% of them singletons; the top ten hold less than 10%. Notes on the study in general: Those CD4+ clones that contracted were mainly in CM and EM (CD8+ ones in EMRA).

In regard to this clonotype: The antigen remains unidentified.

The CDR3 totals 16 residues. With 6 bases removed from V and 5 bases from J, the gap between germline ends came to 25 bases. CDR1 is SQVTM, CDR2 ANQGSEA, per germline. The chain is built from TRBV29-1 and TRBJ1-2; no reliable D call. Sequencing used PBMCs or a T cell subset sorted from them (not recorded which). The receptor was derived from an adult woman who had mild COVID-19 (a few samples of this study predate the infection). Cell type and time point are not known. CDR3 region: CSVYGLNHGRWYGYTF. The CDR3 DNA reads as TGCAGCGTCTATGGCCTCAACCATGGACGGTGGTATGGCTACACCTTC.